The 28 T cell receptor beta chains below were found in one sample sequenced in a study of blood T cells in healthy people across ages. Using a J-beta primer mix together with a sample-barcoded 5' primer, a second PCR was run for roughly 6 to 12 cycles. TCRdb redid the calling of the 5' RACE reads with MiXCR, one entry per CDR3 protein. Of 650,000 to 800,000 distinct CDR3 sequences detected, 40% to 50% appear once; the ten largest clones hold roughly 19%. The sequencing input was blood. These TCRs come from a man aged 60 to 69 in good health.

In nucleotides, the CDR3 is TGTGCCAGCAGCCTATTCAGAGCGGGTACAGATACGCAGTATTTT. Protein: CASSLFRAGTDTQYF. The chain recombines TRBV12-3 or TRBV12-4 with TRBJ2-3, with D possibly matching TRBD2 (6 bases). The CDR3 spans 15 residues. Trimming took off 6 bases at V and 3 bases at J, with 16 bases between the two ends.

As to this clonotype: Germline and junction disagree at one end, which may indicate a read error. The rearrangement joins TRBV3-1 to TRBJ2-5, with no clear D. The CDR3 consists of 15 residues. Germline lookup yields CDR1 LGHDT and CDR2 YNNKEL (reference sequence). CDR3 loop: CVSSQEIRSQETQYF. CDR3 nucleotides: TGTGTCAGCAGCCAAGAGATCCGAAGCCAGGAGACCCAGTACTTC.

The chain links TRBV20-1 to TRBJ1-5; 8 bases map to TRBD1. J gave up 2 bases and V 5 bases, and 2 bases lay outside the gene matches. The V gene's germline CDR1 is DFQATT and CDR2 SNEGSKA (reference sequence). The CDR3 covers 13 residues. The CDR3 DNA follows: TGCAGTGCTCAGGGGGCGGGCAATCAGCCCCAGCATTTT. It yields the protein CSAQGAGNQPQHF.

This chain uses TRBV9 with TRBJ2-7; 9 positions match TRBD2. CDR3 length: 17 residues. Germline CDR1 SGDLS, CDR2 YYNGEE. V lost 0 bases and J lost 0; bases outside the gene matches: 7. CDR3 sequence: CASSVGAGGTSSYEQYF. Here the CDR3 DNA reads TGTGCCAGCAGCGTAGGTGCGGGGGGGACAAGCTCCTACGAGCAGTACTTC.

This clonotype was counted a few times. The V gene is TRBV7-2, the J gene TRBJ1-6, with unresolved D. Trimming took 5 bases from V and 10 from J, leaving 12 bases between them. From germline, CDR1 is SGHTA and CDR2 FQGNSA. CDR3 length: 13 amino acids. In nucleotides, the CDR3 is TGTGCCAGCAGCCCATTCTCCGGATCACCCCTCCACTTT. Translation: CASSPFSGSPLHF.

Only a few counts were recorded for this clonotype. The chain joins TRBV5-1 to TRBJ2-3; 7 nucleotides agree with TRBD2. The CDR3 is 15 amino acids. CDR1 and CDR2 from the germline V gene are SGHRS and YFSETQ. The V gene end was trimmed by 4 bases and the J gene end by 3 bases; junction bases not matched to a gene: 8. The chain's CDR3 is CASSPRGVETDTQYF. CDR3 DNA sequence: TGCGCCAGCAGCCCCCGGGGGGTTGAGACAGATACGCAGTATTTT.

V gene TRBV28 combines with J gene TRBJ2-7; D possibly corresponds to TRBD1 (6 bases). V dropped 5 bases and J dropped 6 bases, with 14 bases sitting between them. From germline, CDR1 is MDHEN and CDR2 SYDVKM. This CDR3 has 13 residues. The CDR3 region is CASSIWGQSEQYF. CDR3 coding DNA: TGTGCCAGCAGTATCTGGGGGCAAAGCGAGCAGTACTTC. The full variable domain, in which reference TRBV28 and TRBJ2-7 provide the parts outside the CDR3, is DVKVTQSSRYLVKRTGEKVFLECVQDMDHENMFWYRQDPGLGLRLIYFSYDVKMKEKGDIPEGYSVSREKKERFSLILESASTNQTSMYLCASSIWGQSEQYFGPGTRLTVT.

This clonotype has a handful of counts. The chain links TRBV10-3 to TRBJ1-4; TRBD1 might be the D (5 bases). This CDR3 has 13 residues. Deletions cut 4 bases from V and 6 bases from J, with 9 bases between. The germline V gene has CDR1 ENHRY and CDR2 SYGVKD. The CDR3 protein is CAISARADEKLFF. In nucleotides, the CDR3 is TGTGCCATCAGTGCCAGGGCGGATGAAAAACTGTTTTTT.

This chain connects TRBV7-8 to TRBJ2-5; D remains ambiguous. Germline-derived CDR1 and CDR2 are SGHVS and FQNEAQ. V lost 5 bases to trimming and J lost 11 bases, with 12 bases between them. The CDR3 sequence is 11 residues long. The CDR3 nucleotides are TGTGCCAGCAGCCTACGGACGGAGCAGTACTTC. It translates to CASSLRTEQYF. The full variable domain, with the rest looked up from reference TRBV7-8 and TRBJ2-5, is GAGVSQSPRYKVAKRGQDVALRCDPISGHVSLFWYQQALGQGPEFLTYFQNEAQLDKSGLPSDRFFAERPEGSVSTLKIQRTQQEDSAVYLCASSLRTEQYFGPGTRLLVL.

The chain is built from TRBV4-1 and TRBJ2-4, with D unresolved. V was clipped by 1 base and J by 6 bases, with 16 bases between them. Germline assignment: CDR1 MGHRA and CDR2 YSYEKL. CDR3 size: 16 residues. CDR3 in DNA: TGCGCCAGCAGCCAAGTGGTGGTTTCAGCACGAAACATTCAGTACTTC. Translated, it gives CASSQVVVSARNIQYF.

The J gene is TRBJ1-2, the V gene TRBV19; D not certain. Germline-derived CDR1 and CDR2 are LNHDA and SQIVND (reference sequence). Trimming pared 3 bases from V and 0 bases from J, leaving 11 bases between. The CDR3 consists of 15 residues. CDR3 protein: CASSIGRRANYGYTF. As DNA, the CDR3 is TGTGCCAGTAGTATTGGTCGCCGAGCTAACTATGGCTACACCTTC.

The chain links TRBV19 to TRBJ2-5; no clear D. The CDR3 totals 13 residues. Per germline, CDR1 LNHDA and CDR2 SQIVND (reference sequence). The V end was cut by 3 bases, the J end by 13 bases, with 18 bases between. CDR3 coding DNA: TGTGCCAGTAGTATTTCCAGCCTCGCAGCTCCGTACTTC. Its protein product is CASSISSLAAPYF.

This chain joins TRBV12-3 or TRBV12-4 and TRBJ1-1; maybe TRBD1 (6 bases). The germline V and J ends were trimmed by 5 bases and 3 bases, with 13 bases remaining between them. The CDR3 loop spans 14 amino acids. In nucleotides, the CDR3 is TGTGCCAGCAGTCCTAACTCAGGGGACACTGAAGCTTTCTTT. This sequence encodes CASSPNSGDTEAFF.

This clonotype was seen a few times. J is TRBJ2-7 and V is TRBV7-9, with D uncertain. Trimming shortened V by 1 base and J by 7 bases, and 14 bases separated the two germline ends. CDR3 length: 14 residues. Germline V CDR1 and CDR2: SEHNR, FQNEAQ (reference sequence). CDR3 bases: TGTGCCAGCAGCTTAGGACGGCTCCCTAAGGAGCAGTACTTC. Its protein is CASSLGRLPKEQYF.

CDR3 loop: CASSLSVAGGSWETQYF. CDR3 DNA sequence: TGCGCCAGCAGCTTATCAGTGGCGGGGGGTTCATGGGAGACCCAGTACTTC. V is TRBV5-1 and J is TRBJ2-5; 8 bases are a match to TRBD2. The V segment lost 2 bases and the J segment 5 bases; nucleotides outside the gene matches: 14. Looked up from germline, CDR1 is SGHRS and CDR2 is YFSETQ. The CDR3 covers 17 residues. Complete variable domain (other parts from reference TRBV5-1 and TRBJ2-5): KAGVTQTPRYLIKTRGQQVTLSCSPISGHRSVSWYQQTPGQGLQFLFEYFSETQRNKGNFPGRFSGRQFSNSRSEMNVSTLELGDSALYLCASSLSVAGGSWETQYFGPGTRLLVL.

Worth noting for this clonotype: A much more abundant neighbour one base away suggests this may be a read error. V gene TRBV6-5 combines with J gene TRBJ2-1, with 7 bases matching TRBD1. With the DNA end fitting TRBJ2-7 better, the J assignment may be wrong. The CDR3 has 13 residues. From germline, CDR1 is MNHEY and CDR2 SVGAGI. For the CDR3, the DNA is TGTGCCAGCAGCCCGGGACAGTACAATGAGCAGTACTTC. Encoded protein: CASSPGQYNEQYF.

V and J are TRBV7-9 and TRBJ2-7; 7 nucleotides match TRBD1. This CDR3 comprises 14 residues. Germline V gene data show CDR1 as SEHNR and CDR2 as FQNEAQ (reference sequence). The ends lost 2 bases at V and 2 bases at J; junction bases unmatched: 3. DNA of the CDR3: TGTGCCAGCAGCTTACGGGACAGTACCTACGAGCAGTACTTC. Its protein is CASSLRDSTYEQYF.

The V gene is TRBV6-2 or TRBV6-3, the J gene TRBJ2-3, with TRBD2 matching 11 bases. Germline V gene sequence: CDR1 MNHEY, CDR2 SVGEGT. V dropped 6 bases and J dropped 3; count of bases not matched to a gene: 11. This CDR3 is built from 17 residues. For the CDR3, the DNA is TGTGCCAGCAGCTTGGACCCTCTAGCGGGGGGTACAGATACGCAGTATTTT. Translating gives CASSLDPLAGGTDTQYF.

In its sample, this clonotype was seen a few times. The chain carries TRBV5-1 and TRBJ1-2; D gene uncertain. V lost 2 bases to trimming and J lost 7 bases, with 15 bases between them. CDR1 and CDR2 from the germline V gene are SGHRS and YFSETQ. CDR3 length: 14 residues. The CDR3 region is CASSFAPTASGYTF. CDR3 nucleotide sequence: TGCGCCAGCAGCTTTGCCCCGACGGCTAGTGGCTACACCTTC.

J is TRBJ2-1 and V is TRBV28, with D unclear. Between the trimmed V and J ends, which lost 5 bases and 2 bases, there was a span of 10 bases. This CDR3 has 14 residues. Germline-derived CDR1 and CDR2 are MDHEN and SYDVKM. Here the CDR3 DNA reads TGTGCCAGCAGTCCCCCTGATACCTACAATGAGCAGTTCTTC. Protein sequence: CASSPPDTYNEQFF.

The V and J genes are TRBV30 and TRBJ2-5; D is undetermined. The CDR3 runs to 12 residues. V dropped 1 base and J dropped 5 bases, with 8 bases sitting between them. From germline, CDR1 is GTSNPN and CDR2 SVGIG (reference sequence). In DNA, the CDR3 is TGTGCCTGGAGTGAGTCAGCTGAGACCCAGTACTTC. Its translation: CAWSESAETQYF.

In its sample, this clonotype was seen a few times. The chain carries TRBV4-3 and TRBJ2-7; D gene unclear. CDR3 length: 15 residues. CDR1 is LGHNA, CDR2 YSLEER, per germline. V was trimmed by 0 bases and J by 6 bases, leaving 15 bases between them. The CDR3 DNA is TGCGCCAGCAGCCAAGATCGTGCGAACCCAGGCGAGCAGTACTTC. Amino acid sequence: CASSQDRANPGEQYF.

This clonotype was seen only once. The CDR3 DNA reads TGCAGCGTTGAAAAGAAACAAAACTACACCTTC. This gives the protein CSVEKKQNYTF. The chain employs TRBV29-1 and TRBJ1-2, with D unresolved. Germline lookup yields CDR1 SQVTM and CDR2 ANQGSEA. The CDR3 loop spans 11 amino acids. Deletions cut 2 bases from V and 10 bases from J, with 11 bases between.

The chain links TRBV6-5 to TRBJ2-7; tentative D call: TRBD1 (6 bases). V dropped 2 bases and J dropped 4 bases, with 15 bases sitting between them. CDR1 MNHEY and CDR2 SVGAGI come from the germline V gene. This CDR3 is built from 15 residues. CDR3 DNA: TGTGCCAGCAGTTACGCGACGGCCAGGGGTTACGAGCAGTACTTC. This encodes CASSYATARGYEQYF.

This clonotype was seen a few times. This chain joins TRBV5-1 and TRBJ2-6; no clear D gene. This CDR3 is built from 18 residues. Between the trimmed V and J ends, which lost 1 base and 4 bases, there was a span of 18 bases. Germline V gives CDR1 SGHRS, CDR2 YFSETQ. The CDR3 sequence: CASSLFIQAGTGANVLTF. The CDR3 nucleotides read TGCGCCAGCAGCTTGTTTATCCAGGCAGGTACCGGGGCCAACGTCCTGACTTTC.

The sample holds a few counts of this clonotype. The V gene is TRBV20-1, the J gene TRBJ1-1; 7 nucleotides match TRBD1. With V trimmed by 3 bases and J by 6 bases, 10 bases remained unmatched. The CDR3 extends over 14 amino acids. CDR1 and CDR2 (germline): DFQATT, SNEGSKA (reference sequence). CDR3 DNA sequence: TGCAGTGCTAGGTCACAGGGGTTATCATCTGAAGCTTTCTTT. Its translation is CSARSQGLSSEAFF.

This clonotype was found a few times. The gene calls are TRBV6-2 or TRBV6-3 and TRBJ2-7; 7 bases line up with TRBD2. The V segment lost 6 bases and the J segment 2 bases; nucleotides outside the gene matches: 7. The CDR3 consists of 14 residues. Germline V gene sequence: CDR1 MNHEY, CDR2 SVGEGT. DNA for the CDR3: TGTGCCAGCAGCCGCGGGACTACCCCCTACGAGCAGTACTTC. This translates into CASSRGTTPYEQYF.

The chain couples TRBV20-1 to TRBJ2-1; 7 bases fit TRBD2. The CDR3 contains 14 residues. Germline V lookup: CDR1 DFQATT, CDR2 SNEGSKA (reference sequence). With 3 bases clipped from V and 6 bases from J, the junction kept 8 bases outside the gene matches. The CDR3 nucleotides are TGCAGTGCTAGTCGGGGGAGGGTCTTCAATGAGCAGTTCTTC. This gives the protein CSASRGRVFNEQFF.